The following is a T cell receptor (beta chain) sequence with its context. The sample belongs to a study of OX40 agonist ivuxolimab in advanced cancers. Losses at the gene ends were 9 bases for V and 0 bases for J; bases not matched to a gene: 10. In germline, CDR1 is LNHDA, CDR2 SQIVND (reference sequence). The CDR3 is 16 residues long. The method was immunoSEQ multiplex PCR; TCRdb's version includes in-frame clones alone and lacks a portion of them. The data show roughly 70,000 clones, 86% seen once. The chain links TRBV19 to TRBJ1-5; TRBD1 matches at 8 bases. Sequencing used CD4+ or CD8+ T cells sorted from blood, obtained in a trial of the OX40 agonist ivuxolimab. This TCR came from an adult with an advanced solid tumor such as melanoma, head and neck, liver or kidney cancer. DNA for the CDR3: TGTGCCAGCAGGGGGCGGACAGTCTATAGCAATCAGCCCCAGCATTTT. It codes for CASRGRTVYSNQPQHF. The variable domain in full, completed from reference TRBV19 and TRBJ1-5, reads DGGITQSPKYLFRKEGQNVTLSCEQNLNHDAMYWYRQDPGQGLRLIYYSQIVNDFQKGDIAEGYSVSREKKESFPLTVTSAQKNPTAFYLCASRGRTVYSNQPQHFGDGTRLSIL.